These 14 T cell receptor beta chains share one sample of origin, sequenced in a study of cytomegalovirus exposure and HLA in healthy donors (dated by TCRdb to about 2017). The library was generated by the immunoSEQ multiplex PCR assay. The multiplex PCR relied on a mix of 60 forward primers for TCR Vbeta segments and 13 reverse primers for TCR Jbeta segments. In its TCRdb copy, this immuneACCESS table keeps in-frame sequences only and misses some clones. Where compared with another copy, unresolved V genes explain less than half of these, and the others have no known cause. The data table for this sample lists 150,000 or so clones. Around 1.2% of the sample comes from the top ten. Material: PBMCs. The receptor set was obtained from a woman aged 55-69 years in good health and CMV-seronegative.

The gene calls are TRBV11-2 and TRBJ2-1, with 16 bases that match TRBD2. The trim removed 7 bases at V and 6 bases at J, leaving 9 bases unmatched. The CDR3 consists of 17 residues. CDR1 and CDR2 (germline): SGHAT, FQNNGV. The CDR3 region has the DNA TGTGCCAGCACCGGGACTAGCGGGAGGGGGGGGCTCAATGAGCAGTTCTTC. Protein sequence: CASTGTSGRGGLNEQFF.

This chain connects TRBV19 to TRBJ2-7; TRBD1 agrees at 12 bases. Germline lookup yields CDR1 LNHDA and CDR2 SQIVND (reference sequence). The CDR3 extends over 16 amino acids. The V and J ends lost 6 bases and 2 bases, in that order; junction bases with no gene match: 8. The CDR3, as DNA: TGTGCCAGTAGCAACTATGGGGACAGGGGGCCCTACGAGCAGTACTTC. As protein: CASSNYGDRGPYEQYF.

The V call is TRBV4-1, the J call TRBJ1-5; TRBD1 is a possible D gene (6 bases). The germline V gene has CDR1 MGHRA and CDR2 YSYEKL. CDR3 length equals 17 residues. V was pared by 3 bases and J by 2 bases, with 17 bases between. CDR3 in amino acids: CASSQRYWGLGNQPQHF. The CDR3 DNA reads as TGCGCCAGCAGCCAGAGGTACTGGGGGCTTGGCAATCAGCCCCAGCATTTT.

The chain recombines TRBV6-5 with TRBJ1-2; D is possibly TRBD1 (5 bases). The ends were cut back, 3 bases at V and 7 bases at J, with 6 bases in the middle. Germline V gene data show CDR1 as MNHEY and CDR2 as SVGAGI. The CDR3 sequence is 11 residues long. Here the CDR3 DNA reads TGTGCCAGCAGTTATAGGGGTGGCTACACCTTC. This encodes CASSYRGGYTF.

The chain is built from TRBV5-1 and TRBJ1-1, with a weak D call TRBD1 (5 bases). CDR1 and CDR2 (germline): SGHRS, YFSETQ. Trimming shortened V by 2 bases and J by 2 bases, and 13 bases separated the two germline ends. This CDR3 is 15 amino acids long. This chain's CDR3 is CASSFGAERNTEAFF. CDR3 in DNA: TGCGCCAGCAGCTTTGGGGCAGAGAGAAACACTGAAGCTTTCTTT.

This rearrangement joins TRBV5-6 to TRBJ2-3, with a possible D match to TRBD1 (5 bases). Germline V lookup: CDR1 SGHDT, CDR2 YYEEEE. The germline V and J ends were trimmed by 4 bases and 6 bases, with 12 bases remaining between them. The CDR3 consists of 13 residues. The chain's CDR3 is CASSALDIDTQYF. CDR3 DNA sequence: TGTGCCAGCAGCGCGCTGGACATTGATACGCAGTATTTT.

V gene TRBV27 combines with J gene TRBJ1-1; 8 bases agree with TRBD1. The J segment lost 4 bases and the V segment lost 3 bases, leaving 10 bases of the junction unmatched. CDR3 length: 16 residues. The germline gives CDR1 MNHEY, CDR2 SMNVEV (reference sequence). CDR3 loop: CASSFGQGARGTEAFF. The CDR3 DNA is TGTGCCAGCAGTTTCGGGCAGGGGGCAAGAGGCACTGAAGCTTTCTTT.

The genes are TRBV5-1 and TRBJ2-7; 7 bases are a match to TRBD1. The CDR3 totals 14 residues. Germline V gives CDR1 SGHRS, CDR2 YFSETQ. V was pared by 2 bases and J by 2 bases, with 4 bases of the junction left unmatched. The CDR3 protein is CASSLDRVTYEQYF. The CDR3 DNA is TGCGCCAGCAGCTTAGACAGGGTAACCTACGAGCAGTACTTC.

V usage is TRBV5-1 and J usage is TRBJ2-1, with D possibly matching TRBD2 (6 bases). The CDR3 runs 14 residues. The germline CDR1 and CDR2 sequences are SGHRS and YFSETQ. V was clipped by 3 bases and J by 2 bases, with 9 bases between them. The CDR3 here is CASSSGLPYNEQFF. For the CDR3, the DNA is TGCGCCAGCAGCTCCGGACTACCCTACAATGAGCAGTTCTTC.

The chain is built from TRBV29-1 and TRBJ1-1; D is unresolved. This CDR3 spans 11 amino acids. Germline assignment: CDR1 SQVTM and CDR2 ANQGSEA. V was cut by 7 bases and J by 0 bases, with 6 bases left in between. CDR3 DNA: TGCAGCGCCTATATGAACACTGAAGCTTTCTTT. It codes for CSAYMNTEAFF. Full variable domain (outside the CDR3, taken from reference TRBV29-1 and TRBJ1-1): SAVISQKPSRDICQRGTSLTIQCQVDSQVTMMFWYRQQPGQSLTLIATANQGSEATYESGFVIDKFPISRPNLTFSTLTVSNMSPEDSSIYLCSAYMNTEAFFGQGTRLTVV.

The chain links TRBV13 to TRBJ2-1; a possible D gene is TRBD2 (6 bases). The V gene lost 4 bases and the J gene lost 4 bases, with 8 bases spanning the gap. The germline V gene encodes CDR1 PRHDT and CDR2 FYEKMQ (reference sequence). This CDR3 is 13 amino acids long. CDR3 in amino acids: CASSYSGYNEQFF. The CDR3 DNA reads TGTGCCAGCAGCTATAGCGGATACAATGAGCAGTTCTTC.

The chain employs TRBV2 and TRBJ2-7; 11 bases are shared with TRBD1. The germline CDR1 and CDR2 sequences are SNHLY and FYNNEI. V was clipped by 8 bases and J by 4 bases; unmatched bases: 7. The CDR3 runs 14 residues. The CDR3 nucleotides are TGTGCCAGCGGGGGGACAGGGGGGTGGTACGAGCAGTACTTC. The encoded protein is CASGGTGGWYEQYF. Filled out from reference TRBV2 and TRBJ2-7, the complete variable domain reads EPEVTQTPSHQVTQMGQEVILRCVPISNHLYFYWYRQILGQKVEFLVSFYNNEISEKSEIFDDQFSVERPDGSNFTLKIRSTKLEDSAMYFCASGGTGGWYEQYFGPGTRLTVT.

As for this clone: Other nucleotide sequences in the sample specify the same CDR3. The chain couples TRBV29-1 to TRBJ2-7; TRBD2 aligns across 11 bases. In germline, CDR1 is SQVTM, CDR2 ANQGSEA. V trimming: 6 bases; J trimming: 2 bases; junction bases outside the gene matches: 6. This CDR3 is built from 14 residues. This CDR3 reads CSVAGTSGTYEQYF. The DNA of the CDR3 is TGCAGCGTCGCCGGGACTAGCGGAACCTACGAGCAGTACTTC.

This chain connects TRBV6-1 to TRBJ1-5, with TRBD1 matching over 7 bases. Germline V gives CDR1 MNHNS, CDR2 SASEGT. The CDR3 sequence is 15 residues long. Germline trimming cut 5 bases from V and 2 bases from J; bases unmatched to any gene: 6. The CDR3 region has the DNA TGTGCCAGCAGTAGCACAGGGGTTGGCAATCAGCCCCAGCATTTT. This sequence encodes CASSSTGVGNQPQHF.